This TCR beta chain was sequenced in a study of shared clonotypes between healthy human individuals. Sequenced by immunoSEQ multiplex PCR; TCRdb stores in-frame clones only, minus some. Here the sample spans around 510,000 clones, 90% to 97% being singletons. This clone has a handful of counts. Other DNA sequences in the same sample also yield this CDR3. This CDR3 comprises 13 residues. Germline-derived CDR1 and CDR2 are KGHSH and LQKENI. The J segment lost 3 bases and the V segment lost 3 bases, leaving 0 bases of the junction unmatched. This clonotype originated in a woman aged 30 to 39 in good health. The sequenced sample was naive CD4+ T cells sorted from blood. Subset indicated: CD45RA+ positively selected. The rearrangement joins TRBV18 to TRBJ1-2; 8 positions match TRBD1. CDR3 nucleotides: TGTGCCAGCTCACCGGGACAGGACTATGGCTACACCTTC. This sequence encodes CASSPGQDYGYTF.